The following is a T cell receptor (beta chain) sequence with its context. This clonotype was recorded at least ten times. This receptor's antigen is unknown. No base quality values were provided; no much bigger clone lies one nucleotide off. These data belong to a study of T-cell reconstitution after alpha-beta-depleted transplantation in children (dated by TCRdb to the mid-2010s). For the study in its entirety: Using TCR repertoire profiling, the study quantitatively followed how T-cell immune reconstitution unfolded in children after TCRalphabeta/CD19-depleted allogeneic hematopoietic cell transplantation.

Findings and caveats that apply to the study as a whole: The apparently early alphabetaT-cell count recovery about two months after transplant was reportedly dependent on only several hundred rapidly expanded clones derived from non-depleted graft cells. In some patients, high TCRbeta diversity at day 60 was attributed to recipient T cells and intrathymic progenitors that had survived conditioning. The frequencies of hyperexpanded clones fell over the following months, and after one year, T-cell counts and TCRbeta diversity were mostly attributed to newly produced T cells.

Receptors were amplified or captured by PCR. Instrument on record: Illumina HiSeq 2500. TCR library preparation used molecular barcoding, with unique molecular identifiers applied to normalize quantification of the TCRbeta repertoire. The raw public data were reprocessed by TCRdb itself: fastp quality trimming at Q25, MiXCR clonotype calling, in-frame beta chains only. Every entry covers one CDR3 protein and lists the most common genes and DNA from its rows. This sample comprises about 170,000 distinct CDR3 sequences, roughly 10% of them detected only once. Around 13% of the sample comes from the top ten. What the treatment or condition label conveys for this sample: allogeneic hematopoietic cell transplantation with graft depleted of TCRalphabeta T cells and CD19 B cells. TCRalphabeta/CD19-depleted allogeneic hematopoietic cell grafts were given to the transplant recipients, all of whom were children.

The receptor's source is a boy between 2 and 10 years old with acute myeloid leukemia, due to receive a stem cell transplant. The material sequenced was PBMCs, taken before TCRalphabeta/CD19-depleted stem cell transplant.

For the CDR3, the sequence is CASSLGTSKVETQYF. At the DNA level, the sequence is TGTGCCAGCAGCCTGGGGACTAGCAAGGTGGAGACCCAGTACTTC. Recombination connected TRBV7-9 to TRBJ2-5, with TRBD2 identical over 9 junction bases. The germline V and J ends show losses of 5 bases and 5 bases respectively, and no gene match explains 9 bases of the junction. The CDR3 contains 15 residues, cysteine and phenylalanine counted. Of all the DNA, just the CDR3 is kept, 45 bases in frame from base 1. CDR1 and CDR2 are drawn from the germline V gene (reference sequence): SEHNR, FQNEAQ.